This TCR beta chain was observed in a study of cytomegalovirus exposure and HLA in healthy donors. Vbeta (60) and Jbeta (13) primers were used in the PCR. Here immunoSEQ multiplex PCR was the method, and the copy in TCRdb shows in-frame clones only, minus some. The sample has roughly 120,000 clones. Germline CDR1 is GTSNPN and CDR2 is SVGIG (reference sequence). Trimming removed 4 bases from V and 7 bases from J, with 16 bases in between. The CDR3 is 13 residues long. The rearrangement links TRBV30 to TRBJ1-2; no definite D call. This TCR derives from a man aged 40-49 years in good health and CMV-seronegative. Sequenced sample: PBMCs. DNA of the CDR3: TGTGCCTGGACCGACCTAGACCCCAGTGGCTACACCTTC. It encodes CAWTDLDPSGYTF.